The 26 T cell receptor beta chains in this list originate from one sample, sequenced in a study of T cell responses to AZD1222 COVID-19 vaccine. Profiling relied on immunoSEQ multiplex PCR, and the TCRdb table lists in-frame clones only, not all of them. The data contain 20,000 to 25,000 clones, about 86% of them singletons. This specimen was peripheral blood, taken 28 days after the second AZD1222 dose. The receptor set was obtained from an adult who received the AZD1222 COVID-19 vaccine.

The V and J genes are TRBV9 and TRBJ2-2; 7 bases map to TRBD2. CDR3 size: 17 residues. The junction had 10 bases not matched to a gene; V was cut back by 5 bases and J by 0 bases. CDR1 is SGDLS and CDR2 is YYNGEE in the germline V gene. The CDR3 nucleotides read TGTGCCAGCAGTAAGATGGGGACTATCCCGAACACCGGGGAGCTGTTTTTT. Protein product: CASSKMGTIPNTGELFF.

The V call is TRBV5-5, the J call TRBJ2-5; the D gene is possibly TRBD2 (6 bases). Looked up from germline, CDR1 is SGHKS and CDR2 is YYEKEE (reference sequence). Trimming cost V 3 bases and J 5 bases, with 17 bases left between them. The CDR3 is 15 amino acids. CDR3 residues: CASSWWGDLGETQYF. The CDR3 region has the DNA TGTGCCAGCAGCTGGTGGGGGGACCTAGGGGAGACCCAGTACTTC.

The chain is built from TRBV5-6 and TRBJ1-2; 11 nucleotides align to TRBD1. The CDR3 consists of 15 residues. Trimming at V came to 4 bases and at J to 8 bases, leaving 10 bases not matched to a gene. Per germline, CDR1 SGHDT and CDR2 YYEEEE. CDR3 region: CASSRTGGWLSGYTF. The DNA for the CDR3 is TGTGCCAGCAGCAGGACAGGGGGCTGGTTATCCGGCTACACCTTC.

This chain's CDR3 is CASSFWELGADTQYF. The CDR3 DNA is TGCGCCAGCAGCTTTTGGGAGCTCGGTGCAGATACGCAGTATTTT. V and J are TRBV5-1 and TRBJ2-3; the D gene is possibly TRBD2 (5 bases). The CDR3 is 15 amino acids. CDR1 SGHRS and CDR2 YFSETQ come from the germline V gene. V was cut by 2 bases and J by 4 bases, with 14 bases left in between.

J is TRBJ1-4 and V is TRBV7-9; D gene uncertain. There are 15 residues in the CDR3. Trimming cost V 5 bases and J 0 bases, with 10 bases left between them. Per the germline V gene, CDR1 is SEHNR and CDR2 is FQNEAQ (reference sequence). The CDR3 region has the DNA TGTGCCAGCAGCCGCGGACCCTCAACTAATGAAAAACTGTTTTTT. It yields the protein CASSRGPSTNEKLFF.

V usage is TRBV16 and J usage is TRBJ1-1; D is perhaps TRBD1 (5 bases). The germline gives CDR1 KGHSY, CDR2 FQNENV. This CDR3 has 19 amino acids. The germline V and J ends were trimmed by 4 bases and 5 bases, with 29 bases remaining between them. This CDR3 is CASSPKRGPRGGPGTEAFF. The CDR3 DNA follows: TGTGCCAGCAGCCCGAAACGGGGACCCCGGGGAGGACCGGGTACTGAAGCTTTCTTT. The whole variable domain, remainder taken from reference TRBV16 and TRBJ1-1, is GEEVAQTPKHLVRGEGQKAKLYCAPIKGHSYVFWYQQVLKNEFKFLISFQNENVFDETGMPKERFSAKCLPNSPCSLEIQATKLEDSAVYFCASSPKRGPRGGPGTEAFFGQGTRLTVV.

The genes are TRBV7-8 and TRBJ1-1; D unclear. Trimming took 3 bases from V and 6 from J, leaving 14 bases between them. Germline V gene sequence: CDR1 SGHVS, CDR2 FQNEAQ. The CDR3 loop spans 14 amino acids. The CDR3 is CASSFGRGSAEAFF. CDR3 sequence (DNA): TGTGCCAGCAGCTTCGGACGAGGTTCGGCTGAAGCTTTCTTT. The entire variable domain, with the rest obtained from reference TRBV7-8 and TRBJ1-1, is as follows: GAGVSQSPRYKVAKRGQDVALRCDPISGHVSLFWYQQALGQGPEFLTYFQNEAQLDKSGLPSDRFFAERPEGSVSTLKIQRTQQEDSAVYLCASSFGRGSAEAFFGQGTRLTVV.

The chain joins TRBV7-8 to TRBJ2-3; D not certain. CDR3 size: 16 residues. V was trimmed by 2 bases and J by 0 bases, leaving 12 bases between them. Germline CDR1 and CDR2: SGHVS and FQNEAQ. CDR3 nucleotides: TGTGCCAGCAGCTTAAAGAGGATCAGTAGCACAGATACGCAGTATTTT. This translates into CASSLKRISSTDTQYF. The variable domain in full, completed from reference TRBV7-8 and TRBJ2-3, reads GAGVSQSPRYKVAKRGQDVALRCDPISGHVSLFWYQQALGQGPEFLTYFQNEAQLDKSGLPSDRFFAERPEGSVSTLKIQRTQQEDSAVYLCASSLKRISSTDTQYFGPGTRLTVL.

A remark on this clone: The identical CDR3 is also encoded by other nucleotide sequences in the sample. The chain recombines TRBV15 with TRBJ2-7; TRBD2 is a possible D gene (5 bases). The CDR3 spans 14 residues. Germline V lookup: CDR1 LNHNV, CDR2 YYDKDF (reference sequence). V was trimmed by 0 bases and J by 1 base, leaving 7 bases between them. CDR3 nucleotides: TGTGCCACCAGCAGAGATCGGGGATCCTACGAGCAGTACTTC. This encodes CATSRDRGSYEQYF. The full variable domain, in which reference TRBV15 and TRBJ2-7 provide the parts outside the CDR3, is DAMVIQNPRYQVTQFGKPVTLSCSQTLNHNVMYWYQQKSSQAPKLLFHYYDKDFNNEADTPDNFQSRRPNTSFCFLDIRSPGLGDTAMYLCATSRDRGSYEQYFGPGTRLTVT.

This chain uses TRBV30 with TRBJ2-2, with 10 positions matching TRBD2. The CDR3 is 14 residues long. Germline V gives CDR1 GTSNPN, CDR2 SVGIG (reference sequence). J gave up 6 bases and V 8 bases, and 9 bases lay outside the gene matches. The CDR3 protein is CAGKRGGLAGELFF. CDR3 nucleotides: TGTGCCGGAAAGCGGGGGGGTCTCGCCGGGGAGCTGTTTTTT.

The V and J genes are TRBV5-4 and TRBJ2-7; 7 nucleotides align to TRBD2. Germline values: CDR1 SGHNT, CDR2 YYREEE (reference sequence). The junction had 2 bases not matched to a gene; V was cut back by 0 bases and J by 5 bases. This CDR3 is 13 amino acids long. The CDR3 coding sequence is TGTGCCAGCAGCTTGGTTGCGGGGGACGAGCAGTACTTC. It specifies CASSLVAGDEQYF.

The gene calls are TRBV6-5 and TRBJ1-5; 7 nucleotides match TRBD1. V trimming: 6 bases; J trimming: 9 bases; junction bases outside the gene matches: 14. The CDR3 has 15 amino acids. Germline CDR1 and CDR2: MNHEY and SVGAGI. The DNA for the CDR3 is TGTGCCAGCAGGGGAGGACCAGGGGGAAGGGTGCCCCAGCATTTT. Amino acids: CASRGGPGGRVPQHF.

This rearrangement joins TRBV2 to TRBJ2-1; 8 positions agree with TRBD1. Germline lookup yields CDR1 SNHLY and CDR2 FYNNEI. This CDR3 region has 15 residues. With V trimmed by 3 bases and J by 6 bases, 7 bases remained unmatched. As DNA, the CDR3 is TGTGCCAGCAGTGAGGACAGGGCAAGGGGCAATGAGCAGTTCTTC. It translates to CASSEDRARGNEQFF.

Only one count was recorded for this clone. J is TRBJ2-3 and V is TRBV11-2; D is uncertain. CDR1 is SGHAT, CDR2 FQNNGV, per germline. The CDR3 covers 16 residues. The V and J ends lost 1 base and 0 bases respectively, with 11 bases between them. DNA of the CDR3: TGTGCCAGCAGCTTAGCGGGCGTTGGAAGCACAGATACGCAGTATTTT. Encoded protein: CASSLAGVGSTDTQYF.

The J gene is TRBJ2-7, the V gene TRBV5-6, with D possibly TRBD1 on 5 matching bases. The length of the CDR3 is 14 residues. The V gene lost 0 bases and the J gene lost 3 bases, with 10 bases spanning the gap. The germline gives CDR1 SGHDT, CDR2 YYEEEE. The CDR3, as DNA: TGTGCCAGCAGCTTGGTTCCAGGGCTCTACGAGCAGTACTTC. Translating gives CASSLVPGLYEQYF.

This rearrangement joins TRBV2 to TRBJ2-1, with 12 bases lining up with TRBD2. Germline V gene lookup returns CDR1 SNHLY and CDR2 FYNNEI. CDR3 length: 16 residues. The V segment lost 6 bases and the J segment 6 bases; nucleotides outside the gene matches: 9. The CDR3 DNA is TGTGCCAGCAGGAGGCGGGCTAGCGGGGGGGCCAATGAGCAGTTCTTC. As protein: CASRRRASGGANEQFF.

The genes are TRBV7-6 and TRBJ2-7; a weak D match, TRBD1 (6 bases). V was shortened by 0 bases and J by 0 bases, with 12 bases between the two germline ends. Germline V gene data show CDR1 as SGHVS and CDR2 as FNYEAQ. This CDR3 contains 16 residues. The CDR3 here is CASSLAGAQGSYEQYF. CDR3 in DNA: TGTGCCAGCAGCTTAGCGGGGGCCCAGGGCTCCTACGAGCAGTACTTC.

This clone was picked up one time. The gene calls are TRBV5-1 and TRBJ1-2, with a weak D call TRBD1 (5 bases). CDR1 is SGHRS and CDR2 is YFSETQ in the germline V gene. V was trimmed by 3 bases and J by 7 bases, leaving 7 bases between them. CDR3 length: 11 residues. CDR3: CASSWGSGYTF. The CDR3 DNA is TGCGCCAGCAGCTGGGGGAGTGGCTACACCTTC.

The V and J genes are TRBV7-2 and TRBJ2-5; D may be TRBD1 (6 bases). V was trimmed by 5 bases and J by 2 bases, leaving 15 bases between them. Looked up from germline, CDR1 is SGHTA and CDR2 is FQGNSA. The CDR3 consists of 15 residues. In DNA form, the CDR3 reads TGTGCCAGCAGCCAGGGCAGGGGTACACAAGAGACCCAGTACTTC. As protein: CASSQGRGTQETQYF.

V and J are TRBV19 and TRBJ2-7; 9 bases are shared with TRBD1. This CDR3 region has 15 residues. V lost 5 bases and J lost 6; bases outside the gene matches: 11. Germline loops: CDR1 LNHDA, CDR2 SQIVND (reference sequence). CDR3 in DNA: TGTGCCAGTAGTTTGCAGTTAACAGGGGGCGGCGAGCAGTACTTC. This encodes CASSLQLTGGGEQYF.

V and J are TRBV18 and TRBJ2-7; TRBD1 or TRBD2 may be the D gene (5 bases each). The germline V gene encodes CDR1 KGHSH and CDR2 LQKENI. Trimming took off 4 bases at V and 3 bases at J, with 13 bases between the two ends. CDR3 length equals 14 residues. CDR3 loop: CASSLSSGGYEQYF. The CDR3 coding sequence is TGTGCCAGCTCACTCTCAAGTGGGGGCTACGAGCAGTACTTC.

The chain couples TRBV9 to TRBJ1-1; D gene unclear. CDR3 length equals 14 residues. From germline, CDR1 is SGDLS and CDR2 YYNGEE. V lost 0 bases, J lost 5 bases, and 11 bases lay in between. The CDR3 sequence: CASSVAVGGTEAFF. CDR3 sequence (DNA): TGTGCCAGCAGCGTAGCTGTAGGAGGGACTGAAGCTTTCTTT.

The DNA of the CDR3 is TGTGCTAGTGGTCTCCCAAGCGGGGGAGAGGGGAACACTGAAGCTTTCTTT. Its translation is CASGLPSGGEGNTEAFF. V and J are TRBV12-5 and TRBJ1-1; the D gene is possibly TRBD1 (5 bases). The CDR3 spans 17 residues. Germline values: CDR1 LGHNT, CDR2 FRNRAP. Deletions cut 5 bases from V and 1 base from J, with 20 bases between.

This chain links TRBV18 with TRBJ2-7; 9 nucleotides agree with TRBD1. The CDR3 spans 16 residues. V lost 3 bases, J lost 5 bases, and 11 bases stayed unmatched. Germline-derived CDR1 and CDR2 are KGHSH and LQKENI. CDR3 amino acids: CASSPPGQGLANEQYF. In DNA, the CDR3 is TGTGCCAGCTCACCCCCGGGACAGGGCCTTGCCAACGAGCAGTACTTC. Variable domain in full (rest from reference TRBV18 and TRBJ2-7): NAGVMQNPRHLVRRRGQEARLRCSPMKGHSHVYWYRQLPEEGLKFMVYLQKENIIDESGMPKERFSAEFPKEGPSILRIQQVVRGDSAAYFCASSPPGQGLANEQYFGPGTRLTVT.

This clone has just one count. The chain employs TRBV24-1 and TRBJ2-1; D may match TRBD1 or TRBD2 (5 bases each). The V and J ends lost 0 bases and 2 bases respectively, with 10 bases between them. CDR1 and CDR2 (germline): KGHDR, SFDVKD. The length of the CDR3 is 16 residues. CDR3 nucleotides: TGTGCCACCAGTGATTTGCCGAGGGGCGCCTACAATGAGCAGTTCTTC. This encodes CATSDLPRGAYNEQFF.

The chain's CDR3 is CASSLAGDYNEQFF. CDR3 DNA sequence: TGTGCCAGCAGCTTAGCGGGGGACTACAATGAGCAGTTCTTC. The V gene is TRBV11-2, the J gene TRBJ2-1; D may be TRBD2 (6 bases). Germline CDR1 reads SGHAT; CDR2 reads FQNNGV. The CDR3 contains 14 residues. Trimming took 1 base from V and 3 from J, leaving 7 bases between them.